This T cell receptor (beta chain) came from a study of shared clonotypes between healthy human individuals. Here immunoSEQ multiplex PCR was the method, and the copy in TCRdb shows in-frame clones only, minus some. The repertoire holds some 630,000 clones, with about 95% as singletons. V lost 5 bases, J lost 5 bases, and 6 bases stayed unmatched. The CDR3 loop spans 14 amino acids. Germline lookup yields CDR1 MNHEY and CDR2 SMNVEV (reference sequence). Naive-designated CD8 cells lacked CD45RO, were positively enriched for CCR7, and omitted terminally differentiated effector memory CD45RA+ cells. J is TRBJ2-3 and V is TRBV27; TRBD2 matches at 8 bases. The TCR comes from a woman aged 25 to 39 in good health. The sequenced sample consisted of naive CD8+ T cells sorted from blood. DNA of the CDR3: TGTGCCAGCAGTCTGGGACTAGTGCGAGATACGCAGTATTTT. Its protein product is CASSLGLVRDTQYF.